This T cell receptor (beta chain) was identified in a study of control samples from healthy donors and cancer patients (dated by TCRdb to the early 2020s). Libraries were built with the immunoSEQ multiplex PCR assay. The clones in this table, taken by TCRdb from immuneACCESS, are in-frame only. Not every clone is retained; where verified, under half of the shortfall comes from an unresolved V gene, and the cause of the rest is unknown. The table for this sample lists approximately 86,000 clones; about 84% of them were counted only once. Clones ranked in the top ten supply approximately 2.1% of the sample. This clone was seen once. Its antigen is unknown. One base away there is no much larger clone; base qualities are not given. The CDR3 sequence holds 14 residues, the cysteine and phenylalanine included. Of all the DNA, just the CDR3 is kept, 42 bases in frame from base 1. Cut back by 8 bases and 0 bases, the V and J ends lie 12 bases apart. Based on the germline V gene, the CDR1 and CDR2 sequences are SNHLY and FYNNEI.

What was sequenced was blood. This sequence originates from a middle-aged woman in good health. Recombination linked TRBV2 to TRBJ2-3; the D region possibly corresponds to TRBD2 (6 bases align). The bases read TGTGCCAGCGGACGGGGGACTAGCACAGATACGCAGTATTTT. The translation is CASGRGTSTDTQYF.